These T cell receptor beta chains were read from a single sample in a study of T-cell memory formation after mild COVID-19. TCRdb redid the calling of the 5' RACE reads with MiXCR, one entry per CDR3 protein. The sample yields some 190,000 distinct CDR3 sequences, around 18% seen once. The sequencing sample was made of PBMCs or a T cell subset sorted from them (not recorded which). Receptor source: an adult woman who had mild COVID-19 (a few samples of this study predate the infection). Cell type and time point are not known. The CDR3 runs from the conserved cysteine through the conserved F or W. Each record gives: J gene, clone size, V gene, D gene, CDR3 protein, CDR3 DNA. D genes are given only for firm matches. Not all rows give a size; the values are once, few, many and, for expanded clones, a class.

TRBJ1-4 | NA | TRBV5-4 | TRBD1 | CASSLGQGGNEKLFF | TGTGCCAGCAGCTTGGGACAGGGAGGCAATGAAAAACTGTTTTTT
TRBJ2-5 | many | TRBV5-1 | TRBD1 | CASSSLQGAAETQYF | TGCGCCAGCAGCTCTCTACAGGGGGCGGCGGAGACCCAGTACTTC
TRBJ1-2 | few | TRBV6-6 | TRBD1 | CASSPDRRDGYTF | TGTGCCAGCAGTCCGGACAGGCGGGATGGCTACACCTTC
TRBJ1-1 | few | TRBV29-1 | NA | CSSAQGLNTEAFF | TGCAGCTCTGCGCAGGGACTGAACACTGAAGCTTTCTTT
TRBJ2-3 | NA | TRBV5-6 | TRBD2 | CASSSQALAGVTDTQYF | TGTGCCAGCAGCTCGCAAGCCCTAGCGGGAGTCACAGATACGCAGTATTTT
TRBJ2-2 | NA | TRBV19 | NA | CASKNARNTGELFF | TGTGCCAGTAAAAATGCGCGGAACACCGGGGAGCTGTTTTTT
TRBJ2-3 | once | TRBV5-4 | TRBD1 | CASSPFDRGSTDTQYF | TGTGCCAGCAGCCCTTTCGACAGGGGTAGCACAGATACGCAGTATTTT
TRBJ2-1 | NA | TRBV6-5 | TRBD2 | CASSGHPGTSGPAGQFF | TGTGCCAGCAGCGGACACCCGGGGACTAGCGGACCCGCTGGGCAGTTCTTC
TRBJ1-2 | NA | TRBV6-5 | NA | CASSLGSGVGYTF | TGTGCCAGCAGTCTAGGGTCAGGGGTTGGCTACACCTTC
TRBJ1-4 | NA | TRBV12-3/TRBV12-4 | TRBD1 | CASSSSGTVAEKLFF | TGTGCCAGCAGTTCCTCCGGGACAGTCGCTGAAAAACTGTTTTTT
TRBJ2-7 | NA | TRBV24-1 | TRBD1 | CATVGQDLGVQYF | TGTGCCACGGTCGGACAGGATCTCGGTGTGCAGTACTTC
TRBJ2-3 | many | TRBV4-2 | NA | CASSQDLGGPRTDTQYF | TGTGCCAGCAGCCAAGATTTGGGGGGCCCCCGCACAGATACGCAGTATTTT
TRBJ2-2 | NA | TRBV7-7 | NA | CASSLGGASNTGELFF | TGTGCCAGCAGCTTAGGGGGGGCCTCGAACACCGGGGAGCTGTTTTTT
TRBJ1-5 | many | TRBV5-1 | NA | CASSADMSGGPQHF | TGCGCCAGCAGCGCTGACATGAGTGGGGGGCCCCAGCATTTT
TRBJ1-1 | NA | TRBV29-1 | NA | CSVVGGDTKAFF | TGCAGCGTTGTTGGGGGTGATACTAAAGCTTTCTTT
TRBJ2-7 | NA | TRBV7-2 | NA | CASSLAGWDTTYEQYF | TGTGCCAGCAGCTTAGCCGGGTGGGACACAACCTACGAGCAGTACTTC
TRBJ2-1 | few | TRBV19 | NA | CASSIKLTLYNEQFF | TGTGCCAGTAGTATTAAACTGACGCTCTACAATGAGCAGTTCTTC